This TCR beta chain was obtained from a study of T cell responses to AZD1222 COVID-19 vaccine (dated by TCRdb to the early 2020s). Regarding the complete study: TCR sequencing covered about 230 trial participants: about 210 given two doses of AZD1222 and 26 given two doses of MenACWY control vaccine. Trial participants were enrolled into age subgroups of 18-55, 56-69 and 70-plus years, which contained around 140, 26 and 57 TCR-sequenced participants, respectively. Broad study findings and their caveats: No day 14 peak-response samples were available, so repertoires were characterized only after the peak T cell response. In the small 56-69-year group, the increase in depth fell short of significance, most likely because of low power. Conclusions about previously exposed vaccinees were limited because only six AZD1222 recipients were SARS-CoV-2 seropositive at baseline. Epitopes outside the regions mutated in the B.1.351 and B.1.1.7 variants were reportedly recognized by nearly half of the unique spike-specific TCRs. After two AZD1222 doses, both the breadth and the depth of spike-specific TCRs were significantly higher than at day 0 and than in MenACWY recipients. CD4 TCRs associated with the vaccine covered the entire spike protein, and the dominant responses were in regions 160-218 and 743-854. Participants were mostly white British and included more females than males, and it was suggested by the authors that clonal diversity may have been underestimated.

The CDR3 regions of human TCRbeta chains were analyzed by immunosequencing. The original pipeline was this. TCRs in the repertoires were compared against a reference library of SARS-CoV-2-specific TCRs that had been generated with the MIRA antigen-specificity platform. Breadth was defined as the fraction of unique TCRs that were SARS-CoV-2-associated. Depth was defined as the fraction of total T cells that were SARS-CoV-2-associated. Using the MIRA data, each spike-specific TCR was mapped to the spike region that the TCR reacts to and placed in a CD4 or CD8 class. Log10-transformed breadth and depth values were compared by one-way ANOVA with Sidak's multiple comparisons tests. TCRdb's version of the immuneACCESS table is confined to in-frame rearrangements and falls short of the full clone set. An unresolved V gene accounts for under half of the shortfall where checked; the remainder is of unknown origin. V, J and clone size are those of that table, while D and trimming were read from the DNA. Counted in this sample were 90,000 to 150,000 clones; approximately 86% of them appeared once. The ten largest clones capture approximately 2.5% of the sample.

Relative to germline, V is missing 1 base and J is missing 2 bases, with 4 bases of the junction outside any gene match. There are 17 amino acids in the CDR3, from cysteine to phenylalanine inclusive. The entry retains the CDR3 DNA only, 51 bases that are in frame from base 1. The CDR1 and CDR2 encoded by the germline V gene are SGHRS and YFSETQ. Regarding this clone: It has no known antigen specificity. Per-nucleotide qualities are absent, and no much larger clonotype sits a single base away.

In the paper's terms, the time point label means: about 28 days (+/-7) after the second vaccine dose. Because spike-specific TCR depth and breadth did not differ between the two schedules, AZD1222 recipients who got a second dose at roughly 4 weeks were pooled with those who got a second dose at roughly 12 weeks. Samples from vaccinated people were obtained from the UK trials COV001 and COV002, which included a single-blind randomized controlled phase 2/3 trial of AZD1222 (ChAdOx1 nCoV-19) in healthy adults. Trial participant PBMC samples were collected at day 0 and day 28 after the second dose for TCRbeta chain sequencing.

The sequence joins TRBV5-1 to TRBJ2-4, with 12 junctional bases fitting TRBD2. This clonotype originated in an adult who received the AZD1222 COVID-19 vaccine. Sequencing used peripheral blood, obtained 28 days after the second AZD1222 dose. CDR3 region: CASSLQLAGGTKNIQYF. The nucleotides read TGCGCCAGCAGCTTGCAACTAGCGGGGGGCACCAAAAACATTCAGTACTTC.